This passage covers 17 T cell receptor beta chains from one sample sequenced in a study of T cell responses to AZD1222 COVID-19 vaccine (dated by TCRdb to about 2021). The time point label, read with the paper, signifies: baseline before first vaccination. The method was the immunoSEQ multiplex PCR assay. Entries here come from immuneACCESS through TCRdb and include only in-frame sequences with V and J called. Some clones fail to appear in such tables; in the studies checked, an unresolved V gene covers under half of the shortfall, and the cause of the remainder is unknown. The sample table records around 95,000 clones; 88% of these occur just once. In total, the top ten clones hold about 1.8% of the sample. The specimen comprised peripheral blood, sampled on day 0 of AZD1222 vaccination. These TCRs come from an adult in good health.

V gene TRBV19 combines with J gene TRBJ1-2; a possible D gene is TRBD1 (5 bases). This CDR3 spans 12 amino acids. V was shortened by 10 bases and J by 2 bases, with 11 bases between the two germline ends. Germline CDR1 and CDR2: LNHDA and SQIVND (reference sequence). CDR3 residues: CATQGVNYGYTF. In DNA, the CDR3 is TGTGCCACACAAGGGGTGAACTATGGCTACACCTTC.

The chain combines TRBV19 with TRBJ2-1, with D perhaps given as TRBD1 or TRBD2 (5 bases each). The length of the CDR3 is 19 residues. Germline assignment: CDR1 LNHDA and CDR2 SQIVND (reference sequence). Trimming shortened V by 1 base and J by 2 bases, and 21 bases separated the two germline ends. The CDR3 DNA reads TGTGCCAGTAGTATAGGCTCGGCCTGGACGGGGCCCACCTACAATGAGCAGTTCTTC. This translates into CASSIGSAWTGPTYNEQFF.

This clone was seen a single time. The genes are TRBV9 and TRBJ1-2, with 7 bases matching TRBD1. The CDR3 has 15 amino acids. With V trimmed by 0 bases and J by 4 bases, 6 bases remained unmatched. CDR1 is SGDLS and CDR2 is YYNGEE in the germline V gene. The chain's CDR3 is CASSVAQQGSYGYTF. The CDR3 DNA sequence: TGTGCCAGCAGCGTAGCCCAACAGGGGAGCTATGGCTACACCTTC.

This chain connects TRBV12-5 to TRBJ1-1; D is perhaps TRBD1 (5 bases). This CDR3 comprises 15 residues. Trimming cost V 5 bases and J 1 base, with 14 bases left between them. Germline CDR1 is LGHNT and CDR2 is FRNRAP. The chain's CDR3 is CASGGWDSRNTEAFF. CDR3 DNA: TGTGCTAGTGGTGGTTGGGACTCGCGGAACACTGAAGCTTTCTTT.

The V and J genes are TRBV18 and TRBJ2-3; D call uncertain. The CDR3 sequence is 11 residues long. CDR1 is KGHSH and CDR2 is LQKENI in the germline V gene. Trimming pared 6 bases from V and 2 bases from J, leaving 3 bases between. The DNA for the CDR3 is TGTGCCAGCTCCCCCACAGATACGCAGTATTTT. Protein product: CASSPTDTQYF.

The genes are TRBV10-1 and TRBJ2-1, with TRBD1 matching over 7 bases. The CDR3 consists of 16 residues. V gave up 4 bases and J gave up 5 bases; unmatched junction bases: 11. The germline CDR1 and CDR2 sequences are WNHNN and SYGVQD (reference sequence). CDR3 protein: CASSGSQGTRDNEQFF. Here the CDR3 DNA reads TGCGCCAGCAGTGGGTCACAGGGGACGAGGGACAATGAGCAGTTCTTC.

The CDR3 here is CASRQGALTEKLFF. The CDR3 bases are TGTGCCAGCAGACAGGGGGCGCTGACTGAAAAACTGTTTTTT. The chain carries TRBV27 and TRBJ1-4; 9 nucleotides align to TRBD1. From germline, CDR1 is MNHEY and CDR2 SMNVEV (reference sequence). The CDR3 totals 14 residues. V gave up 6 bases and J gave up 7 bases; unmatched junction bases: 6.

This chain uses TRBV5-1 with TRBJ2-3; TRBD1 matches at 7 bases. Germline CDR1 reads SGHRS; CDR2 reads YFSETQ. The CDR3 is 15 amino acids. Losses at the gene ends were 3 bases for V and 2 bases for J; bases not matched to a gene: 6. CDR3 sequence reads: CASSSWTGNTDTQYF. Here the CDR3 DNA reads TGCGCCAGCAGCTCCTGGACAGGCAACACAGATACGCAGTATTTT.

The rearrangement uses TRBV28 and TRBJ1-6; the D is unclear. Germline lookup yields CDR1 MDHEN and CDR2 SYDVKM. V was trimmed by 5 bases and J by 6 bases, leaving 11 bases between them. CDR3 length: 14 amino acids. The CDR3 DNA is TGTGCCAGCAGTCAGCTGGCGCTTAATTCACCCCTCCACTTT. It yields the protein CASSQLALNSPLHF.

A single count supports this clone. This chain links TRBV25-1 with TRBJ1-2, with D uncertain. The germline V gene has CDR1 MGHDK and CDR2 SYGVNS. The CDR3 spans 14 residues. The CDR3 DNA is TGTGCGACCAAGTTGGGGAACGGGAACTATGGCTACACCTTC. It encodes CATKLGNGNYGYTF.

The chain links TRBV7-3 to TRBJ2-7, with D perhaps TRBD2 (6 bases). CDR3 length: 13 residues. V was clipped by 5 bases and J by 6 bases, with 14 bases between them. The germline V gene encodes CDR1 SGHTA and CDR2 FQGTGA. DNA of the CDR3: TGTGCCAGCAGCGCCGAGGGACTTGGCGAGCAGTACTTC. Its translation: CASSAEGLGEQYF.

The gene calls are TRBV7-2 and TRBJ2-7, with 9 bases that match TRBD1. The CDR3 has 14 residues. The J segment lost 1 base and the V segment lost 5 bases, leaving 3 bases of the junction unmatched. The V gene's germline CDR1 is SGHTA and CDR2 FQGNSA. The CDR3 bases are TGTGCCAGCAGCGCGGGACAGGGATCCTACGAGCAGTACTTC. Translating gives CASSAGQGSYEQYF.

The chain combines TRBV29-1 with TRBJ2-5; D is uncertain. The V end lost 0 bases, the J end lost 7 bases, and 6 bases lay between the germline ends. CDR1 SQVTM and CDR2 ANQGSEA come from the germline V gene. The CDR3 sequence is 11 residues long. CDR3 residues: CSVEDLRTQYF. The CDR3 nucleotides are TGCAGCGTTGAAGATCTGCGGACCCAGTACTTC.

V is TRBV7-2 and J is TRBJ2-5, with D unresolved. Germline assignment: CDR1 SGHTA and CDR2 FQGNSA. The length of the CDR3 is 14 residues. V lost 2 bases and J lost 4, with 11 bases in between. Here the CDR3 reads CASSLRSELETQYF. CDR3 sequence (DNA): TGTGCCAGCAGCTTAAGAAGCGAGTTAGAGACCCAGTACTTC.

The chain carries TRBV5-4 and TRBJ1-2; D unresolved. The CDR3 extends over 13 amino acids. V was pared by 0 bases and J by 2 bases, with 5 bases between. CDR1 and CDR2 (germline): SGHNT, YYREEE (reference sequence). CDR3: CASSLDRNYGYTF. CDR3 DNA sequence: TGTGCCAGCAGCTTGGACAGAAACTATGGCTACACCTTC.

This sequence joins TRBV2 and TRBJ1-5, with TRBD1 matching 10 bases. Germline lookup yields CDR1 SNHLY and CDR2 FYNNEI. Trimming took 8 bases from V and 5 from J; bases not matched to a gene: 3. The CDR3 spans 13 residues. The CDR3 region has the DNA TGTGCCAGCCGACAGGGGGCAGATCAGCCCCAGCATTTT. It codes for CASRQGADQPQHF. Variable domain in full (rest from reference TRBV2 and TRBJ1-5): EPEVTQTPSHQVTQMGQEVILRCVPISNHLYFYWYRQILGQKVEFLVSFYNNEISEKSEIFDDQFSVERPDGSNFTLKIRSTKLEDSAMYFCASRQGADQPQHFGDGTRLSIL.

The CDR3 region is CACGTGSYGYTF. For the CDR3, the DNA is TGTGCCTGCGGGACAGGATCATATGGCTACACCTTC. V is TRBV30 and J is TRBJ1-2; the match to TRBD1 covers 8 bases. This CDR3 is built from 12 residues. Trimming at V came to 6 bases and at J to 5 bases, leaving 5 bases not matched to a gene. The germline CDR1 and CDR2 sequences are GTSNPN and SVGIG (reference sequence). Together with reference TRBV30 and TRBJ1-2, the CDR3 gives the full variable domain: SQTIHQWPATLVQPVGSPLSLECTVEGTSNPNLYWYRQAAGRGLQLLFYSVGIGQISSEVPQNLSASRPQDRQFILSSKKLLLSDSGFYLCACGTGSYGYTFGSGTRLTVV.